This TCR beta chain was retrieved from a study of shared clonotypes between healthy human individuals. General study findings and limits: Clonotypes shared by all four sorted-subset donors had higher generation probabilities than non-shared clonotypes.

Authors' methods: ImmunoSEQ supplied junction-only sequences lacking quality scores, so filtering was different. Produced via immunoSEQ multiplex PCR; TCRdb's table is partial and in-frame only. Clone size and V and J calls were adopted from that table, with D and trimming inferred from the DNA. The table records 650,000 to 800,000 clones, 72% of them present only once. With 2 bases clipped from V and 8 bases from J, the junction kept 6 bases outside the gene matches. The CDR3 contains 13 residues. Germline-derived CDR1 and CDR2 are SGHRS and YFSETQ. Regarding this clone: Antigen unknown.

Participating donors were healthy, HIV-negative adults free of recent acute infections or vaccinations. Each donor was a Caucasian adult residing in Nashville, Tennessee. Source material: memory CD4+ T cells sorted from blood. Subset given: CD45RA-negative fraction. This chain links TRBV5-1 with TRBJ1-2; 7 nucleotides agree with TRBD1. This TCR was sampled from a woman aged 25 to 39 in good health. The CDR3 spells CASSLNDRVGYTF. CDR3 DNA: TGCGCCAGCAGCTTAAACGACAGGGTCGGCTACACCTTC.